The rows below give T cell receptor beta chains drawn from one sample of a study of follicular helper T cells after annual influenza vaccination. The data were produced by immunoSEQ multiplex PCR, yet TCRdb's version contains in-frame clones alone and is incomplete. The sample holds some 30,000 clones, about 82% seen once. Material: CXCR5+ CD38- circulating T follicular helper cells from blood, obtained on the day of influenza vaccination. The receptor set was obtained from an adult who received the influenza vaccine. CDR3s include the opening cysteine and the closing phenylalanine or tryptophan. D genes are given only for firm matches. The listing skips clone size in some rows; elsewhere it reads once, few, many or a size class.

d_call	clone_size	v_call	cdr3_length	j_call	cdr3_nt	cdr3_aa
TRBD1	NA	TRBV7-9	14	TRBJ1-2	TGTGCCAGCAGCTCAGGACAGGGCAACTATGGCTACACCTTC	CASSSGQGNYGYTF
NA	NA	TRBV7-9	16	TRBJ2-1	TGTGCCAGCAGCTTAACTCGGGGGAGCTCCTACAATGAGCAGTTCTTC	CASSLTRGSSYNEQFF
TRBD1	NA	TRBV28	14	TRBJ1-5	TGTGCCATCACGACAGGGGCAGGGTATCAGCCCCAGCATTTT	CAITTGAGYQPQHF
TRBD1	NA	TRBV5-4	15	TRBJ1-1	TGTGCCAGCAGCTCGCGCCGGGACAGGGGAATTGAAGCTTTCTTT	CASSSRRDRGIEAFF
TRBD1	NA	TRBV6-5	15	TRBJ1-5	TGTGCCAGCAGCCCGACAGGGAATAGCAATCAGCCCCAGCATTTT	CASSPTGNSNQPQHF
TRBD1	NA	TRBV2	13	TRBJ1-2	TGTGCCAGCACTCGGGACAGGGCCTATGGCTACACCTTC	CASTRDRAYGYTF
NA	NA	TRBV12-5	14	TRBJ1-1	TGTGCTAGTGGCTCCACAGGGATGAACACTGAAGCTTTCTTT	CASGSTGMNTEAFF
NA	few	TRBV5-3	19	TRBJ2-5	TGTGCCAGAAGCGTACTTAATTGTATTCGAAGGGGATTTCGAGAGACCCAGTACTTC	CARSVLNCIRRGFRETQYF
TRBD1	NA	TRBV2	14	TRBJ2-2	TGTGCCAGCATTAGGGGGCCCAACACCGGGGAGCTGTTTTTT	CASIRGPNTGELFF
TRBD2	NA	TRBV5-1	18	TRBJ2-1	TGCGCCAGCAGCTTGGGATCCACTAGCGGGGGGGCGAGGGATGAGCAGTTCTTC	CASSLGSTSGGARDEQFF
NA	NA	TRBV7-3	13	TRBJ2-2	TGTGCCAGCAGCAAACAGGGTGCCGGGGAGCTGTTTTTT	CASSKQGAGELFF
TRBD2	NA	TRBV11-2	17	TRBJ2-3	TGTGCCAGCAGCTTAGTAGGTAGCGGGAGCCAGACCGATACGCAGTATTTT	CASSLVGSGSQTDTQYF
NA	few	TRBV19	14	TRBJ2-2	TGTGCCAGTACCACTACAGGGTACACCGGGGAGCTGTTTTTT	CASTTTGYTGELFF
TRBD1	NA	TRBV18	14	TRBJ1-6	TGTGCCAGCTCTCCCGGACAGGGGAATTCACCCCTCCACTTT	CASSPGQGNSPLHF
NA	NA	TRBV10-1	13	TRBJ1-3	TGCGCCAGCAAAGGACTCTCTGGAAACACCATATATTTT	CASKGLSGNTIYF
TRBD2	once	TRBV6-1	14	TRBJ2-7	TGTGCCAGCACCGAACTAGCGGGACCCTACGAGCAGTACTTC	CASTELAGPYEQYF
NA	few	TRBV10-3	14	TRBJ1-5	TGTGCCATCAGTGAGGACAGCCTTAAGCAGCCCCAGCATTTT	CAISEDSLKQPQHF
NA	NA	TRBV30	12	TRBJ2-7	TGTGCCTGGAGAGGGGACAACTACGAGCAGTACTTC	CAWRGDNYEQYF
TRBD1	NA	TRBV19	13	TRBJ1-1	TGTGCCAGCACTGACAGGGGGTACACTGAAGCTTTCTTT	CASTDRGYTEAFF
NA	NA	TRBV19	13	TRBJ1-1	TGTGCCAGTAGTCGAACCAGAGACTCTGAAGCTTTCTTT	CASSRTRDSEAFF
NA	NA	TRBV4-1	15	TRBJ1-5	TGCGCCAGCAGCCACCCCAGGCAGGGGATATTGTCCCAGCATTTT	CASSHPRQGILSQHF
TRBD2	NA	TRBV5-4	15	TRBJ2-1	TGTGCCAGCAGCTTTTCCGGGACTAGGAGCAATGAGCAGTTCTTC	CASSFSGTRSNEQFF
NA	NA	TRBV6-6	13	TRBJ1-3	TGTGCCAGCAGTGGGAGCTCTGGAAACACCATATATTTT	CASSGSSGNTIYF
NA	NA	TRBV20-1	11	TRBJ2-7	TGCAGTGCTAGAGGAGGCTACGAGCAGTACTTC	CSARGGYEQYF
NA	NA	TRBV7-9	14	TRBJ2-7	TGTGCCAGCAGCTTGCAGGCGGGCGACTACGAGCAGTACTTC	CASSLQAGDYEQYF
NA	NA	TRBV27	13	TRBJ1-6	TGTGCCAGCAGTTTGAGGCGGGCTTCACCCCTCCACTTT	CASSLRRASPLHF
NA	NA	TRBV5-1	12	TRBJ2-5	TGCGCCAGTCGACGGACTCAAGAGACCCAGTACTTC	CASRRTQETQYF
NA	NA	TRBV30	13	TRBJ1-5	TGTGCCTGGAGTCTGGCCAGGGAACAGCCCCAGCATTTT	CAWSLAREQPQHF
TRBD1	NA	TRBV7-9	18	TRBJ1-6	TGTGCCAGCAGCTTTATACGGGATAAGGGACAGGTTAATTCACCCCTCCACTTT	CASSFIRDKGQVNSPLHF
TRBD1	NA	TRBV10-3	14	TRBJ2-7	TGTGCCATCAGTCCGGACAGGGCTACCTACGAGCAGTACTTC	CAISPDRATYEQYF
NA	NA	TRBV19	16	TRBJ2-2	TGTGCCAGTAGTAGGGGGACGGAGGGGCACACCGGGGAGCTGTTTTTT	CASSRGTEGHTGELFF
NA	NA	TRBV6-1	14	TRBJ1-3	TGTGCCAGCAGTGAAGACAGCTCTGGAAACACCATATATTTT	CASSEDSSGNTIYF
TRBD1	NA	TRBV6-5	16	TRBJ2-1	TGTGCCAGCAGTTACTCGACAGGGGCCTCCTACAATGAGCAGTTCTTC	CASSYSTGASYNEQFF
NA	NA	TRBV5-1	15	TRBJ1-4	TGCGCCAGCAGCTTTTTAGGGGCCTCATATGAAAAACTGTTTTTT	CASSFLGASYEKLFF
NA	few	TRBV5-1	14	TRBJ2-1	TGCGCCAGCAGCCCCGGCAACAGAGGGAATGAGCAGTTCTTC	CASSPGNRGNEQFF
NA	NA	TRBV2	14	TRBJ1-5	TGTGCCAGCAGTGCAACCGGGAATAATCAGCCCCAGCATTTT	CASSATGNNQPQHF
NA	NA	TRBV2	13	TRBJ1-2	TGTGCCAGCAGTGACTTAGTTGATTATGGCTACACCTTC	CASSDLVDYGYTF
NA	NA	TRBV5-1	14	TRBJ1-1	TGCGCCAGCAGCTTGGCCGAGGCGAACACTGAAGCTTTCTTT	CASSLAEANTEAFF
TRBD1	NA	TRBV6-1	15	TRBJ2-6	TGTGCCAGCCGGCCAGGGGGTAGTGGGGCCAACGTCCTGACTTTC	CASRPGGSGANVLTF
TRBD1	NA	TRBV5-1	14	TRBJ1-4	TGCGCCAGCGCGGGGACAGGGGGGCATGAAAAACTGTTTTTT	CASAGTGGHEKLFF
NA	NA	TRBV6-1	14	TRBJ1-6	TGTGCCAGCAGTGAAGGGGCAGGCGAATCACCCCTCCACTTT	CASSEGAGESPLHF
NA	NA	TRBV6-1	13	TRBJ2-3	TGTGCCAGCGGGAGGGACACATGGGCTACGCAGTATTTT	CASGRDTWATQYF
NA	NA	TRBV5-1	13	TRBJ1-1	TGCGCCAGCAGCTTGGACCAGGGAACTGAAGCTTTCTTT	CASSLDQGTEAFF
TRBD2	NA	TRBV5-5	16	TRBJ2-7	TGTGCCAGCAGCCGGACTAGCGGGAGGGTAGCGTACGAGCAGTACTTC	CASSRTSGRVAYEQYF
TRBD1	NA	TRBV2	13	TRBJ1-4	TGTGCCACCTACAGGGGAACTAATGAAAAACTGTTTTTT	CATYRGTNEKLFF
NA	once	TRBV5-1	12	TRBJ2-7	TGCGCCAGCAGCTTGGATCGGGTTAAGCAGTACTTC	CASSLDRVKQYF
TRBD2	NA	TRBV5-8	14	TRBJ2-2	TGTGCCAGCAGCGACAGCGGGAGCACCGGGGAGCTGTTTTTT	CASSDSGSTGELFF
NA	NA	TRBV15	16	TRBJ1-5	TGTGCCACCAGCAGAGAGGGGCCTAGGGTAAATCAGCCCCAGCATTTT	CATSREGPRVNQPQHF
TRBD2	NA	TRBV7-7	15	TRBJ2-1	TGTGCTAGCAGCCGGGGACTAGCGGGGCACAATGAGCAGTTCTTC	CASSRGLAGHNEQFF
TRBD1	NA	TRBV29-1	13	TRBJ1-4	TGCAGCGTTGAAGCAGGACAGGGGTCAAAACTGTTTTTT	CSVEAGQGSKLFF
NA	NA	TRBV7-6	13	TRBJ1-1	TGTGCCAGCAGCTTTTCCAGGGTTGGTGAAGCTTTCTTT	CASSFSRVGEAFF
TRBD1	NA	TRBV18	15	TRBJ1-5	TGTGCCAGCTCACCAGGGACAGGGGTCAATCAGCCCCAGCATTTT	CASSPGTGVNQPQHF
NA	NA	TRBV5-1	15	TRBJ2-3	TGCGCCAGTGGCCCAGGGTTTTCTAGCACAGATACGCAGTATTTT	CASGPGFSSTDTQYF
NA	NA	TRBV5-4	14	TRBJ1-1	TGTGCCAGCAGCTTGCGTACCGGGAACACTGAAGCTTTCTTT	CASSLRTGNTEAFF
NA	NA	TRBV7-2	13	TRBJ2-5	TGTGCCAGCAGCTTAGATGATGGGAGAACCCAGTACTTC	CASSLDDGRTQYF